These 2 T cell receptor beta chains originate from one sample sequenced in a study of cytomegalovirus exposure and HLA in healthy donors. Use of 60 Vbeta and 13 Jbeta primers characterized the PCR. This table comes from immunoSEQ multiplex PCR, and its TCRdb copy is limited to in-frame clones, with some not included. The table lists 130,000 or so clones, about 73% of them singletons. Sequencing was done on a sample of PBMCs. Every receptor here comes from a woman in her thirties or forties in good health and CMV-seropositive.

Written as DNA, the CDR3 is TGTGCCAGCAGTTTTTACAGCAGCACAGATACGCAGTATTTT. Its translation is CASSFYSSTDTQYF. The chain is built from TRBV28 and TRBJ2-3; D remains unclear. From germline, CDR1 is MDHEN and CDR2 SYDVKM. The CDR3 spans 14 residues. Trimming took off 3 bases at V and 0 bases at J, with 7 bases between the two ends.

The V gene is TRBV27, the J gene TRBJ2-1; D may be TRBD2 (6 bases). V shed 5 bases and J shed 4 bases, with 30 bases lying between them. The CDR3 covers 20 residues. Germline assignment: CDR1 MNHEY and CDR2 SMNVEV (reference sequence). This chain's CDR3 is CASSSLSPHRVAVTYNEQFF. The CDR3 DNA follows: TGTGCCAGCAGTAGTCTCTCTCCCCATCGGGTAGCGGTTACATACAATGAGCAGTTCTTC.